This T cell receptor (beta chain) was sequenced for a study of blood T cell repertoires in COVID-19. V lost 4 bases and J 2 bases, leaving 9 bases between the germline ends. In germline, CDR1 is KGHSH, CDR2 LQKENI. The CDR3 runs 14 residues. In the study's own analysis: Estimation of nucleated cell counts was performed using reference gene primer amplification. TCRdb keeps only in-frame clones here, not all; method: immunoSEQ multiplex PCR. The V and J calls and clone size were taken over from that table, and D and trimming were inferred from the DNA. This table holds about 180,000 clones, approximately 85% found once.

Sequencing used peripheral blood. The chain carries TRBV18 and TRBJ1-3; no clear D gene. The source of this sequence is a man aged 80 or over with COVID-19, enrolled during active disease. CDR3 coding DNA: TGTGCCAGCTCACAGGAGGCTACTGGAAACACCATATATTTT. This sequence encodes CASSQEATGNTIYF.